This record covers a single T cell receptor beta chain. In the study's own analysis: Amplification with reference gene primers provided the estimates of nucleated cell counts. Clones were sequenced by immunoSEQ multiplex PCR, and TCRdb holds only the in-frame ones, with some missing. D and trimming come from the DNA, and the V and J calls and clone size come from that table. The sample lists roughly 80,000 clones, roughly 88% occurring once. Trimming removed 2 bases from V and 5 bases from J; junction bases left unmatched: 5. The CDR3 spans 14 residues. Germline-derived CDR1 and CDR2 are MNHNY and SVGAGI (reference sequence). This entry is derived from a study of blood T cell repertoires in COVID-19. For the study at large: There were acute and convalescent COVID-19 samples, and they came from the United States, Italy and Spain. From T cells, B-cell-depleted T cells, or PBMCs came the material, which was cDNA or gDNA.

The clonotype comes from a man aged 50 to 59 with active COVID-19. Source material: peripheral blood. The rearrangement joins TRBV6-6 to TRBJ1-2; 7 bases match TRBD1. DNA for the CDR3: TGTGCCAGCAGTTACGCGGGACAGAGTTATGGCTACACCTTC. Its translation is CASSYAGQSYGYTF.